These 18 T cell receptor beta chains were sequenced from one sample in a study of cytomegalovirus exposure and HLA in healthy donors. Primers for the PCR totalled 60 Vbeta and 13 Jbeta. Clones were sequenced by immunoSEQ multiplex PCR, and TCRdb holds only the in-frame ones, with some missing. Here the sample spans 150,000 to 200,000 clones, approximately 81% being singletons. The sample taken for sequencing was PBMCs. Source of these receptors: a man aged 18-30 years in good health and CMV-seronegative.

The CDR3 nucleotides read TGTGCCAGCTCACCGGCTCGGGACAGTCAAGCTTTCTTT. It specifies CASSPARDSQAFF. This chain connects TRBV18 to TRBJ1-1; 7 bases align to TRBD1. Germline assignment: CDR1 KGHSH and CDR2 LQKENI. V lost 3 bases, J lost 9 bases, and 7 bases stayed unmatched. There are 13 residues in the CDR3.

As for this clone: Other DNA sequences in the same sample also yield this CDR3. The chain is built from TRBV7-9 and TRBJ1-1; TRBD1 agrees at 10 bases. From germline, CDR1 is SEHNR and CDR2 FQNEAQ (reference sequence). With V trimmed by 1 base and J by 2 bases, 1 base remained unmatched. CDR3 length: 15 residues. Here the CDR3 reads CASSLGDRGNTEAFF. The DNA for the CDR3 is TGTGCCAGCAGCTTAGGGGACAGGGGAAACACTGAAGCTTTCTTT.

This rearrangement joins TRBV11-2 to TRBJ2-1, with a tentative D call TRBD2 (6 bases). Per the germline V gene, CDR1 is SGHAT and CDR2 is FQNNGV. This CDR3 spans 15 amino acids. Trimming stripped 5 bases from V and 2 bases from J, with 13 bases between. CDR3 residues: CASSPIGGPYNEQFF. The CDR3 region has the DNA TGTGCCAGCAGCCCTATAGGAGGGCCCTACAATGAGCAGTTCTTC.

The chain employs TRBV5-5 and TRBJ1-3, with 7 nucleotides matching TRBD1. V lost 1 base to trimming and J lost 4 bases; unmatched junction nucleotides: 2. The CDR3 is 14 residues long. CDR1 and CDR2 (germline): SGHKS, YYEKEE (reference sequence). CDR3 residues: CASSLTGAGNTIYF. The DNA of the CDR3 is TGTGCCAGCAGCTTGACAGGGGCAGGAAACACCATATATTTT.

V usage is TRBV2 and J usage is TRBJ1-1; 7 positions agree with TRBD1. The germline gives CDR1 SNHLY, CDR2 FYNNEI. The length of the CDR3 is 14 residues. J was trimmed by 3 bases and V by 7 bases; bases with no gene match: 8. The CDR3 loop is CASTPTGIYTEAFF. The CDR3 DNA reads TGTGCCAGCACTCCGACAGGGATCTACACTGAAGCTTTCTTT.

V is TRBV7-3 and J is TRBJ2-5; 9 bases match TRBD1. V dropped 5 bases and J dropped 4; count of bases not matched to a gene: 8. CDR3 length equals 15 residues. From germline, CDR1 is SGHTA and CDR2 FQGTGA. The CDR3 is CASSPGQGQRETQYF. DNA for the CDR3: TGTGCCAGCAGCCCAGGACAGGGGCAACGAGAGACCCAGTACTTC.

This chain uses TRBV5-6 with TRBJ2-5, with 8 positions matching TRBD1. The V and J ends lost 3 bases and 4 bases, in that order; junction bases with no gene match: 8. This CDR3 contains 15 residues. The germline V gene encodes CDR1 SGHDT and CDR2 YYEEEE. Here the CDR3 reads CASSYGQGGGETQYF. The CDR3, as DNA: TGTGCCAGCAGCTATGGACAGGGAGGTGGAGAGACCCAGTACTTC.

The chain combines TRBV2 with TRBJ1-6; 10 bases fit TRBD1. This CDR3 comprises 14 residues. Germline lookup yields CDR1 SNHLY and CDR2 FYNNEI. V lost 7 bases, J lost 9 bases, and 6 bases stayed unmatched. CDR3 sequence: CASNTGTGASPLHF. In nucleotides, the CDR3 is TGTGCCAGCAATACCGGGACAGGGGCTTCACCCCTCCACTTT.

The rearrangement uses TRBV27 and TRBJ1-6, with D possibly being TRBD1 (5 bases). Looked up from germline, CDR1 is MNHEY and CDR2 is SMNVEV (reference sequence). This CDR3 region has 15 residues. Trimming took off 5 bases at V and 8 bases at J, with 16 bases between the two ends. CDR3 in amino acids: CASSLTAGGDSPLHF. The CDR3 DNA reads TGTGCCAGCAGTCTGACAGCGGGGGGGGATTCACCCCTCCACTTT.

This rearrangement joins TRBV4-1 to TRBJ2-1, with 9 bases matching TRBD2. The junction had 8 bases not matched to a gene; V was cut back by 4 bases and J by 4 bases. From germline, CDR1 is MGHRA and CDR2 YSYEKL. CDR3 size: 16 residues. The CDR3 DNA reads TGCGCCAGCAGCCCTCAGACTAGCGGACCGTACAATGAGCAGTTCTTC. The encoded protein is CASSPQTSGPYNEQFF.

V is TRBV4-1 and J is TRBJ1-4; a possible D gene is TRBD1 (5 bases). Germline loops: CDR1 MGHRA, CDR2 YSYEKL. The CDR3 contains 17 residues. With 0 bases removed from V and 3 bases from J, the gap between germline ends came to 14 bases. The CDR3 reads CASSQEPPGGANEKLFF. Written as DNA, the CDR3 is TGCGCCAGCAGCCAAGAACCTCCGGGGGGAGCTAATGAAAAACTGTTTTTT.

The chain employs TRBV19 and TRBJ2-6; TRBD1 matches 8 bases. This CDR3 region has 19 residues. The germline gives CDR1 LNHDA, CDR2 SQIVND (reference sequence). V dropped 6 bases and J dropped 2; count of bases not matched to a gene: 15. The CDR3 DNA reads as TGTGCCAGTAGCCGAATGGACAGGGTAAGTCATGCTGGGGCCAACGTCCTGACTTTC. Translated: CASSRMDRVSHAGANVLTF.

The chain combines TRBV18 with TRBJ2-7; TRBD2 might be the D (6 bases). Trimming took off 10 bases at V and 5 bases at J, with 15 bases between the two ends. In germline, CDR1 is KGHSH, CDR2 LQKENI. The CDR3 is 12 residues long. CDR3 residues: CATSGRGDEQYF. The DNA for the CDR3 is TGTGCCACCTCCGGGAGAGGCGACGAGCAGTACTTC.

The CDR3 nucleotides are TGTGCCAGCAGCTTACAGGGGGCCAACGAGCAGTACTTC. The encoded protein is CASSLQGANEQYF. The rearrangement links TRBV11-3 to TRBJ2-7; the match to TRBD1 covers 8 bases. The CDR3 sequence is 13 residues long. V dropped 2 bases and J dropped 5; count of bases not matched to a gene: 2. Germline assignment: CDR1 SGHNT and CDR2 YENEEA.

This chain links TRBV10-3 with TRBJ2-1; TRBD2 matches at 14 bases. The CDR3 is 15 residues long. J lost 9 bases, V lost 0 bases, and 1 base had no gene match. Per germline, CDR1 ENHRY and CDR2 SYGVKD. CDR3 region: CAISESTSGGVEQFF. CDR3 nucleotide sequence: TGTGCCATCAGTGAGTCGACTAGCGGGGGGGTTGAGCAGTTCTTC.

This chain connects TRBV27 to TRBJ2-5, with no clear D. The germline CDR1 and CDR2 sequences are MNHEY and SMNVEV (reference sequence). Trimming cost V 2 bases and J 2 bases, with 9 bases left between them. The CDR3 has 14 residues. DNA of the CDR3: TGTGCCAGCAGTTTACAGGCCAGACAAGAGACCCAGTACTTC. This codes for CASSLQARQETQYF.

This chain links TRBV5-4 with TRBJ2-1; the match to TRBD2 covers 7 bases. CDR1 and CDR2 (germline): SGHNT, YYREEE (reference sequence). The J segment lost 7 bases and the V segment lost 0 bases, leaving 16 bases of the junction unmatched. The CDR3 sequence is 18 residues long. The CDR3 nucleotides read TGTGCCAGCAGCTTGGCTCCCGGGGCCCGGCTAGCGGTAAATGAGCAGTTCTTC. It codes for CASSLAPGARLAVNEQFF.

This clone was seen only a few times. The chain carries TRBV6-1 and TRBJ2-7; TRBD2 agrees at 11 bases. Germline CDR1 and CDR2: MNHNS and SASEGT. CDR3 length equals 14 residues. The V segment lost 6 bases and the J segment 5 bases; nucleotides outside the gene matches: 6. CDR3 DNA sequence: TGTGCCAGCAGCATGAGACTAGCGGGGAACGAGCAGTACTTC. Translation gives CASSMRLAGNEQYF.